Shown below are 15 T cell receptor beta chains from a single sample sequenced in a study of neurological immune-mediated disorders. MiXCR, applied by TCRdb to the 5' RACE reads, yields one record per CDR3 protein. The profile covers some 66,000 distinct CDR3 sequences, with about 4.9% appearing a single time and about 6.9% taken by the ten largest. Sequencing input: PBMCs. The receptors derive from a man aged 25-40 years with multiple sclerosis.

The rearrangement joins TRBV6-1 to TRBJ2-7, with 10 nucleotides matching TRBD1. Per the germline V gene, CDR1 is MNHNS and CDR2 is SASEGT. The CDR3 runs to 14 residues. V dropped 6 bases and J dropped 2; count of bases not matched to a gene: 4. The CDR3 sequence is CASRTDRGTYEQYF. DNA of the CDR3: TGTGCCAGCAGGACGGACAGGGGGACCTACGAGCAGTACTTC.

The J gene is TRBJ1-2, the V gene TRBV25-1, with TRBD1 matching over 9 bases. From germline, CDR1 is MGHDK and CDR2 SYGVNS. The CDR3 has 14 amino acids. The J segment lost 4 bases and the V segment lost 4 bases, leaving 4 bases of the junction unmatched. CDR3 in amino acids: CASSAGQGSYGYTF. CDR3 in DNA: TGTGCCAGCAGTGCTGGACAGGGGAGCTATGGCTACACCTTC.

The sample holds many counts of this clonotype. The junction differs from germline at one of its ends, possibly a read error. This chain connects TRBV2 to TRBJ1-6; the D gene is possibly TRBD1 (5 bases). This CDR3 is 13 amino acids long. Germline V gives CDR1 SNHLY, CDR2 FYNNEI. The CDR3 DNA reads as TGTGCCAGCATCCCGACAGTGGTTTCACCCCTCAACTTT. Translating gives CASIPTVVSPLNF.

This clonotype was seen repeatedly, ten times or more. This chain connects TRBV29-1 to TRBJ1-4; TRBD1 might be the D (5 bases). Trimming removed 6 bases at V and 1 base at J, with 15 bases between. Germline values: CDR1 SQVTM, CDR2 ANQGSEA. This CDR3 is 15 amino acids long. The CDR3 DNA reads TGCAGCGTCGTCCTGGCAAGGGGAACTAATGAAAAACTGTTTTTT. Its protein product is CSVVLARGTNEKLFF.

The rearrangement links TRBV20-1 to TRBJ2-1; possibly TRBD1 for D (5 bases). Germline CDR1 is DFQATT and CDR2 is SNEGSKA (reference sequence). This CDR3 comprises 14 residues. V was shortened by 0 bases and J by 7 bases, with 13 bases between the two germline ends. CDR3 region: CSARDFRKGNEQFF. The CDR3 DNA is TGCAGTGCTAGAGATTTTAGGAAGGGGAATGAGCAGTTCTTC.

The chain carries TRBV4-1 and TRBJ1-6, with D unclear. Germline V CDR1 and CDR2: MGHRA, YSYEKL. The CDR3 totals 13 residues. V shed 0 bases and J shed 8 bases, with 5 bases lying between them. CDR3 protein: CASSQEGYSPLHF. The CDR3 DNA is TGCGCCAGCAGCCAAGAAGGGTATTCACCCCTCCACTTT.

This chain links TRBV9 with TRBJ2-1; 9 positions agree with TRBD1. Germline trimming cut 3 bases from V and 10 bases from J; bases unmatched to any gene: 11. Per the germline V gene, CDR1 is SGDLS and CDR2 is YYNGEE. The CDR3 runs to 15 residues. In nucleotides, the CDR3 is TGTGCCAGCAGCGAACAGGGGGCTGAATCTGACGAGCAGTTCTTC. Residues: CASSEQGAESDEQFF. The complete variable domain, with remaining parts taken from reference TRBV9 and TRBJ2-1, reads DSGVTQTPKHLITATGQRVTLRCSPRSGDLSVYWYQQSLDQGLQFLIQYYNGEERAKGNILERFSAQQFPDLHSELNLSSLELGDSALYFCASSEQGAESDEQFFGPGTRLTVL.

J is TRBJ1-2 and V is TRBV20-1; possibly TRBD1 for D (6 bases). Germline CDR1 and CDR2: DFQATT and SNEGSKA (reference sequence). V gave up 1 base and J gave up 3 bases, with 12 bases separating them. The CDR3 loop spans 14 amino acids. Written as DNA, the CDR3 is TGCAGTGCTAGAGTATCACAGGGCGACTATGGCTACACCTTC. Translated, it gives CSARVSQGDYGYTF.

Many counts were recorded for this clonotype. V and J are TRBV10-3 and TRBJ1-2; D possibly corresponds to TRBD1 (6 bases). V was clipped by 1 base and J by 2 bases, with 11 bases between them. This CDR3 is 15 amino acids long. Germline-derived CDR1 and CDR2 are ENHRY and SYGVKD. CDR3 loop: CAISEFRGENYGYTF. The CDR3 DNA sequence: TGTGCCATCAGTGAGTTCAGGGGAGAAAACTATGGCTACACCTTC.

This clonotype was counted ten times or more. The gene calls are TRBV27 and TRBJ1-3; maybe TRBD1 (6 bases). This CDR3 spans 14 amino acids. V dropped 4 bases and J dropped 0 bases, with 7 bases sitting between them. CDR1 is MNHEY, CDR2 SMNVEV, per germline (reference sequence). This chain's CDR3 is CASSSDSSGNTIYF. CDR3 DNA: TGTGCCAGCAGTTCGGACAGCTCTGGAAACACCATATATTTT.

This clonotype was counted ten times or more. This sequence joins TRBV20-1 and TRBJ2-1; D gene uncertain. Germline-derived CDR1 and CDR2 are DFQATT and SNEGSKA (reference sequence). V lost 0 bases, J lost 4 bases, and 4 bases lay in between. CDR3 length equals 12 residues. CDR3: CSARERYNEQFF. Here the CDR3 DNA reads TGCAGTGCTAGAGAAAGATACAATGAGCAGTTCTTC.

The chain joins TRBV6-2 or TRBV6-3 to TRBJ2-2; the D gene is possibly TRBD2 (5 bases). Trimming pared 2 bases from V and 2 bases from J, leaving 15 bases between. This CDR3 has 17 amino acids. The germline gives CDR1 MNHEY, CDR2 SVGEGT. Here the CDR3 DNA reads TGTGCCAGCAGTTACGAGAGACTACATGATAACACCGGGGAGCTGTTTTTT. Protein product: CASSYERLHDNTGELFF.

This clonotype was seen at least ten times. The rearrangement links TRBV7-8 to TRBJ1-1, with TRBD1 as a possible D gene (6 bases). Trimming stripped 4 bases from V and 5 bases from J, with 20 bases between. Per the germline V gene, CDR1 is SGHVS and CDR2 is FQNEAQ. This CDR3 spans 16 amino acids. The CDR3 reads CASSYRAQLVGTEAFF. CDR3 in DNA: TGTGCCAGCAGCTACAGGGCCCAACTCGTAGGGACTGAAGCTTTCTTT.

This clonotype has a count of ten or more. The chain employs TRBV9 and TRBJ2-2; the match to TRBD2 covers 9 bases. This CDR3 region has 15 residues. J lost 4 bases, V lost 3 bases, and 4 bases had no gene match. Germline values: CDR1 SGDLS, CDR2 YYNGEE. CDR3 residues: CASSALAGPTGELFF. The CDR3 bases are TGTGCCAGCAGCGCCCTAGCGGGGCCCACCGGGGAGCTGTTTTTT. Full variable domain (rest looked up from reference TRBV9 and TRBJ2-2): DSGVTQTPKHLITATGQRVTLRCSPRSGDLSVYWYQQSLDQGLQFLIQYYNGEERAKGNILERFSAQQFPDLHSELNLSSLELGDSALYFCASSALAGPTGELFFGEGSRLTVL.

Ten or more counts support this clonotype. The V and J genes are TRBV29-1 and TRBJ2-4; D remains unclear. The CDR3 contains 12 residues. Germline V gives CDR1 SQVTM, CDR2 ANQGSEA. The V gene lost 4 bases and the J gene lost 8 bases, with 12 bases spanning the gap. As DNA, the CDR3 is TGCAGCGTTGGCGACATTAACGACATTCAGTACTTC. Protein: CSVGDINDIQYF.